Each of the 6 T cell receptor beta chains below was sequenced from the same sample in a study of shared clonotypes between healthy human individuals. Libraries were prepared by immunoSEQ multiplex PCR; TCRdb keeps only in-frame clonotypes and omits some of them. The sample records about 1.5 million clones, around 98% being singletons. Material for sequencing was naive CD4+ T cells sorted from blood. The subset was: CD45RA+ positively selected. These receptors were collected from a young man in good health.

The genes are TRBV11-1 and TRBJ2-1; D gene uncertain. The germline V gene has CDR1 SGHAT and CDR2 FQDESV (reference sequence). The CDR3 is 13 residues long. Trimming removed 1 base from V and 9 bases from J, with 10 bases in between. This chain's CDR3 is CASSLVSRGEQFF. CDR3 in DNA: TGTGCCAGCAGCTTAGTGAGTAGAGGTGAGCAGTTCTTC.

As DNA, the CDR3 is TGTGCCAGCAGCTTAGGACAAGTTAAGGAAGCTTTCTTT. This encodes CASSLGQVKEAFF. The chain couples TRBV7-9 to TRBJ1-1; D remains ambiguous. Germline V gives CDR1 SEHNR, CDR2 FQNEAQ (reference sequence). Trimming removed 1 base from V and 8 bases from J, with 11 bases in between. The CDR3 totals 13 residues.

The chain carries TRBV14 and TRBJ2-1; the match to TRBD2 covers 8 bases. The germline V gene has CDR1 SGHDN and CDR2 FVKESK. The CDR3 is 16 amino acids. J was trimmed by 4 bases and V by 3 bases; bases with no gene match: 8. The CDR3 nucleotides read TGTGCCAGCAGCCACGAGCAAAGCGGGGGTTACAATGAGCAGTTCTTC. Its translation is CASSHEQSGGYNEQFF.

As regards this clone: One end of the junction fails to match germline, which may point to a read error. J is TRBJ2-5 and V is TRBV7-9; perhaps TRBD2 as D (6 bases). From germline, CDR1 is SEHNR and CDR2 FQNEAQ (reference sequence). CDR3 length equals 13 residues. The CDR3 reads CASSSPPGLKTDF. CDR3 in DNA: TGTGCCAGCAGCTCTCCTCCGGGACTCAAAACGGACTTC.

This CDR3 reads CASSLGPEVVQYF. The CDR3 bases are TGTGCCAGCAGCTTAGGTCCGGAGGTGGTGCAGTACTTC. The chain recombines TRBV7-9 with TRBJ2-7; maybe TRBD2 (5 bases). The CDR3 sequence is 13 residues long. Per the germline V gene, CDR1 is SEHNR and CDR2 is FQNEAQ (reference sequence). The ends were cut back, 1 base at V and 9 bases at J, with 13 bases in the middle. Variable domain in full (rest from reference TRBV7-9 and TRBJ2-7): DTGVSQNPRHKITKRGQNVTFRCDPISEHNRLYWYRQTLGQGPEFLTYFQNEAQLEKSRLLSDRFSAERPKGSFSTLEIQRTEQGDSAMYLCASSLGPEVVQYFGPGTRLTVT.

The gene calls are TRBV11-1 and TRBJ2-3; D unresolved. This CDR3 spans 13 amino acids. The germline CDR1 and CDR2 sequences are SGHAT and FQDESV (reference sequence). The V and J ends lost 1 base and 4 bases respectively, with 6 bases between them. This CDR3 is CASSLERADTQYF. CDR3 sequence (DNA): TGTGCCAGCAGCTTAGAGCGCGCAGATACGCAGTATTTT. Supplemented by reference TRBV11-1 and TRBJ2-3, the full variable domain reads EAEVAQSPRYKITEKSQAVAFWCDPISGHATLYWYRQILGQGPELLVQFQDESVVDDSQLPKDRFSAERLKGVDSTLKIQPAELGDSAMYLCASSLERADTQYFGPGTRLTVL.